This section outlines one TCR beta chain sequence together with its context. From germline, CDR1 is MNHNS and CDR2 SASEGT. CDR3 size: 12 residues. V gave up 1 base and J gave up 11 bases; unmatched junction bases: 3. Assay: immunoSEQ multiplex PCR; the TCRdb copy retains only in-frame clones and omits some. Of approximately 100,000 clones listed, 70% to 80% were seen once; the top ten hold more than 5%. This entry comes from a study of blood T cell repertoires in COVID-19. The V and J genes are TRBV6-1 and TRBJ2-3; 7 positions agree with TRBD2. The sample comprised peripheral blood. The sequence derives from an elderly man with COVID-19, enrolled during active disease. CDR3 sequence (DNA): TGTGCCAGCAGTGAAGGGGAGGGAAAGCAGTATTTT. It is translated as CASSEGEGKQYF.